Only a few counts were recorded for the clone carrying this TCR beta chain. Its target is not known. Method: immunoSEQ multiplex PCR; TCRdb's copy keeps in-frame clones and lacks some. The profile shows about 27,000 clones, about 80% of them singletons. This sample was taken from a study of neoadjuvant nivolumab and ipilimumab in lung cancer. Germline assignment: CDR1 SGHRS and CDR2 YFSETQ. This CDR3 has 15 amino acids. V lost 0 bases and J lost 6; bases outside the gene matches: 6. Overall study results and limits: Only two of four nivolumab-treated tumors gained richness and clonality by surgery. Compared with tumor-adjacent uninvolved lung, resected tumors showed greater richness and clonality. Pretherapy blood TCR richness correlated positively with resected tumor richness. TCR sequencing covered a small number of samples.

The chain employs TRBV5-1 and TRBJ2-3; TRBD2 aligns across 8 bases. The sequence was collected from an adult with non-small cell lung cancer. The starting material was tumor tissue, obtained after neoadjuvant nivolumab, alone or with ipilimumab, at or shortly before surgery. The CDR3 region is CASSLDGGAGDTQYF. CDR3 nucleotide sequence: TGCGCCAGCAGCTTGGACGGGGGGGCTGGTGATACGCAGTATTTT.